The 28 T cell receptor beta chains presented below share a single source sample, sequenced in a study of blood T cell repertoires in COVID-19. The table came from immunoSEQ multiplex PCR; TCRdb's copy has only in-frame clones and leaves some out. The table lists approximately 170,000 clones, 85% to 90% of them singletons, with roughly 2.5% in the top ten. The specimen was peripheral blood. These TCRs come from a woman of 80 years or more with COVID-19, enrolled during active disease.

The chain carries TRBV7-3 and TRBJ1-1; TRBD1 is a possible D gene (5 bases). CDR3 length equals 18 residues. Trimming stripped 1 base from V and 0 bases from J, with 18 bases between. The V gene's germline CDR1 is SGHTA and CDR2 FQGTGA. The CDR3 sequence is CASSLRGGVVSMNTEAFF. In DNA form, the CDR3 reads TGTGCCAGCAGCTTAAGGGGGGGTGTTGTTTCCATGAACACTGAAGCTTTCTTT.

V and J are TRBV5-1 and TRBJ1-4, with 10 positions matching TRBD1. The J segment lost 3 bases and the V segment lost 3 bases, leaving 14 bases of the junction unmatched. In germline, CDR1 is SGHRS, CDR2 YFSETQ. This CDR3 is built from 19 residues. CDR3 sequence: CASSSLPGTGEAANEKLFF. CDR3 in DNA: TGCGCCAGCAGCTCATTACCCGGGACAGGGGAGGCGGCTAATGAAAAACTGTTTTTT.

CDR3 bases: TGTGCCAGCAGTGTAGGGGGAGGGGGAGGAGATACGCAGTATTTT. This sequence encodes CASSVGGGGGDTQYF. The V and J genes are TRBV5-4 and TRBJ2-3; perhaps TRBD2 as D (7 bases). The CDR3 is 15 residues long. Per the germline V gene, CDR1 is SGHNT and CDR2 is YYREEE (reference sequence). Trimming removed 5 bases from V and 5 bases from J, with 18 bases in between.

This chain uses TRBV28 with TRBJ1-6, with 7 bases fitting TRBD1. Unmatched junction bases numbered 3, after V lost 2 bases and J lost 5 bases. Germline-derived CDR1 and CDR2 are MDHEN and SYDVKM. This CDR3 contains 15 residues. CDR3 sequence (DNA): TGTGCCAGCAGTTTACAGACAGGGAATAATTCACCCCTCCACTTT. It codes for CASSLQTGNNSPLHF.

The rearrangement joins TRBV15 to TRBJ1-3, with TRBD1 matching 9 bases. Per germline, CDR1 LNHNV and CDR2 YYDKDF (reference sequence). V shed 0 bases and J 0 bases; nucleotides not matched to a gene: 6. The CDR3 is 18 residues long. Here the CDR3 reads CATSREVRDRVSGNTIYF. The CDR3 DNA reads as TGTGCCACCAGCAGAGAAGTAAGGGACAGGGTCTCTGGAAACACCATATATTTT.

The chain recombines TRBV4-3 with TRBJ2-7, with a weak D call TRBD1 (6 bases). Germline-derived CDR1 and CDR2 are LGHNA and YSLEER. This CDR3 region has 13 residues. V shed 2 bases and J shed 11 bases, with 16 bases lying between them. CDR3 DNA sequence: TGCGCCAGCAGCCAAATGGATCAGGGGATAAAGTACTTC. This sequence encodes CASSQMDQGIKYF.

This sequence joins TRBV7-3 and TRBJ1-1, with a possible D match to TRBD1 (5 bases). Trimming removed 2 bases from V and 8 bases from J, with 12 bases in between. In germline, CDR1 is SGHTA, CDR2 FQGTGA. The CDR3 loop spans 13 amino acids. CDR3 amino acids: CASSLVPTDEAFF. The DNA of the CDR3 is TGTGCCAGCAGCTTAGTCCCGACAGACGAAGCTTTCTTT.

V and J are TRBV10-3 and TRBJ2-7, with 8 bases that match TRBD1. In germline, CDR1 is ENHRY, CDR2 SYGVKD. V was pared by 4 bases and J by 4 bases, with 6 bases of the junction left unmatched. The CDR3 loop spans 14 amino acids. This CDR3 is CAISAGQGGYEQYF. CDR3 in DNA: TGTGCCATCAGTGCCGGACAGGGCGGGTACGAGCAGTACTTC.

The CDR3 DNA reads as TGTGCCAGCAGCCAAGGAGCGGGACATAGCAATCAGCCCCAGCATTTT. It codes for CASSQGAGHSNQPQHF. The V and J genes are TRBV4-2 and TRBJ1-5; tentatively, D is TRBD1 (6 bases). The CDR3 covers 16 residues. Germline CDR1 LGHNA, CDR2 YNFKEQ. Trimming removed 1 base at V and 0 bases at J, with 10 bases between.

This clone was picked up a small number of times. This rearrangement joins TRBV28 to TRBJ1-4; no firm D call. The ends were cut back, 4 bases at V and 5 bases at J, with 14 bases in the middle. Germline V gives CDR1 MDHEN, CDR2 SYDVKM. The length of the CDR3 is 15 residues. CDR3 loop: CASSSPFTGNEKLFF. In DNA form, the CDR3 reads TGTGCCAGCAGTTCTCCCTTTACCGGGAATGAAAAACTGTTTTTT.

The CDR3 region is CASSVGDRPSGNTIYF. As DNA, the CDR3 is TGTGCCAGCAGCGTAGGTGACAGGCCCTCTGGAAACACCATATATTTT. The rearrangement joins TRBV9 to TRBJ1-3; D is possibly TRBD1 (6 bases). CDR3 length: 16 residues. Trimming removed 0 bases from V and 0 bases from J, with 10 bases in between. Germline-derived CDR1 and CDR2 are SGDLS and YYNGEE.

This sequence joins TRBV19 and TRBJ2-7; 8 nucleotides line up with TRBD1. Germline V gives CDR1 LNHDA, CDR2 SQIVND (reference sequence). With V trimmed by 5 bases and J by 3 bases, 9 bases remained unmatched. The CDR3 spans 15 residues. The CDR3 DNA follows: TGTGCCAGTAGTTCATCCGGGACAGGACTCTACGAGCAGTACTTC. Protein: CASSSSGTGLYEQYF.

The chain links TRBV7-8 to TRBJ2-7, with 10 bases fitting TRBD2. The CDR3 has 15 residues. Germline CDR1 and CDR2: SGHVS and FQNEAQ. The V gene end was trimmed by 1 base and the J gene end by 4 bases; junction bases not matched to a gene: 4. CDR3 in amino acids: CASSLGQLAGYEQYF. CDR3 bases: TGTGCCAGCAGCTTAGGTCAACTAGCGGGGTACGAGCAGTACTTC. Drawing the rest from reference TRBV7-8 and TRBJ2-7, the complete variable domain is GAGVSQSPRYKVAKRGQDVALRCDPISGHVSLFWYQQALGQGPEFLTYFQNEAQLDKSGLPSDRFFAERPEGSVSTLKIQRTQQEDSAVYLCASSLGQLAGYEQYFGPGTRLTVT.

In this sample, this clone turned up a few times. The chain recombines TRBV5-4 with TRBJ2-5; 11 bases map to TRBD1. The germline gives CDR1 SGHNT, CDR2 YYREEE (reference sequence). The CDR3 spans 15 residues. Trimming took 1 base from V and 4 from J; bases not matched to a gene: 3. DNA for the CDR3: TGTGCCAGCAGCTTGAGGACAGGGGGCTTAGAGACCCAGTACTTC. This encodes CASSLRTGGLETQYF.

The chain recombines TRBV27 with TRBJ2-7; weak D call: TRBD2 (7 bases). Trimming shortened V by 7 bases and J by 3 bases, and 22 bases separated the two germline ends. CDR1 is MNHEY and CDR2 is SMNVEV in the germline V gene (reference sequence). CDR3 length equals 16 residues. The CDR3, as DNA: TGTGCCAGCACCATTTTAGGGAGGGGGGCGATCTACGAGCAGTACTTC. Its protein is CASTILGRGAIYEQYF.

V and J are TRBV28 and TRBJ1-5; D not certain. Germline CDR1 reads MDHEN; CDR2 reads SYDVKM. There are 12 residues in the CDR3. V was shortened by 7 bases and J by 5 bases, with 9 bases between the two germline ends. In DNA, the CDR3 is TGTGCCAGCACCTTCGGGTATCAGCCCCAGCATTTT. Protein: CASTFGYQPQHF.

The chain is built from TRBV25-1 and TRBJ1-4; the D gene is possibly TRBD1 (5 bases). The V end was cut by 3 bases, the J end by 3 bases, with 14 bases between. This CDR3 contains 16 residues. CDR1 and CDR2 (germline): MGHDK, SYGVNS. CDR3 sequence (DNA): TGTGCCAGCAGTGACCTAGGGTCAGGGCCTAATGAAAAACTGTTTTTT. Translation: CASSDLGSGPNEKLFF. The entire variable domain, with the rest obtained from reference TRBV25-1 and TRBJ1-4, is as follows: EADIYQTPRYLVIGTGKKITLECSQTMGHDKMYWYQQDPGMELHLIHYSYGVNSTEKGDLSSESTVSRIRTEHFPLTLESARPSHTSQYLCASSDLGSGPNEKLFFGSGTQLSVL.

V is TRBV5-5 and J is TRBJ2-5; 11 bases match TRBD2. After removal of 0 bases from V and 0 bases from J, the junction contained 1 base not matched to a gene. The CDR3 totals 16 residues. CDR1 and CDR2 from the germline V gene are SGHKS and YYEKEE (reference sequence). The CDR3, as DNA: TGTGCCAGCAGCTTGGGACTAGCGGGGTACCAAGAGACCCAGTACTTC. Its translation is CASSLGLAGYQETQYF.

V is TRBV27 and J is TRBJ2-2; 12 bases line up with TRBD2. Germline assignment: CDR1 MNHEY and CDR2 SMNVEV (reference sequence). This CDR3 region has 20 residues. Trimming removed 5 bases from V and 7 bases from J; junction bases left unmatched: 20. This CDR3 is CASSLRTYNRLAGDDGELFF. The CDR3 region has the DNA TGTGCCAGCAGTCTTCGGACATATAATAGACTAGCGGGAGATGACGGGGAGCTGTTTTTT.

In DNA form, the CDR3 reads TGTGCCAGCAGTCAACAGGTATTGGCTTTCTTT. Translating it yields CASSQQVLAFF. The chain couples TRBV6-2 or TRBV6-3 to TRBJ1-1; D is perhaps TRBD1 (5 bases). The CDR3 totals 11 residues. V lost 5 bases and J 11 bases, leaving 12 bases between the germline ends. CDR1 MNHEY and CDR2 SVGEGT come from the germline V gene.

This chain joins TRBV6-5 and TRBJ1-2, with D perhaps TRBD1 (5 bases). The germline CDR1 and CDR2 sequences are MNHEY and SVGAGI. Trimming stripped 6 bases from V and 4 bases from J, with 15 bases between. The CDR3 contains 14 residues. CDR3 coding DNA: TGTGCCAGCAGCGGATTGGGCGGGGCCTATGGCTACACCTTC. This codes for CASSGLGGAYGYTF.

In its sample, this clone ranks as medium-sized. The chain is built from TRBV6-4 and TRBJ2-3, with 10 bases lining up with TRBD2. The CDR3 contains 15 residues. Germline V gene lookup returns CDR1 MRHNA and CDR2 SNTAGT. V trimming: 3 bases; J trimming: 0 bases; junction bases outside the gene matches: 0. The CDR3 reads CASSEAGGSTDTQYF. CDR3 nucleotide sequence: TGTGCCAGCAGTGAAGCGGGAGGGAGCACAGATACGCAGTATTTT.

Notes on this clone: Sequence at one end of the junction differs from germline and may be a read error. The chain uses TRBV7-9 and TRBJ1-1, with D possibly matching TRBD1 (5 bases). The CDR3 loop spans 13 amino acids. The germline V gene encodes CDR1 SEHNR and CDR2 FQNEAQ (reference sequence). CDR3 sequence: CASSLGQGGRHIF. The CDR3 coding sequence is TGTGCCAGCAGCTTGGGCCAGGGTGGCCGTCATATCTTT.

The chain recombines TRBV30 with TRBJ2-7; 9 bases are a match to TRBD1. Germline V lookup: CDR1 GTSNPN, CDR2 SVGIG (reference sequence). This CDR3 contains 16 residues. The V and J ends lost 3 bases and 7 bases, in that order; junction bases with no gene match: 16. CDR3 in amino acids: CAWSDTPGQGMREQYF. The CDR3 DNA reads as TGTGCCTGGAGCGATACACCGGGACAGGGAATGAGGGAGCAGTACTTC. The full variable domain, its missing parts supplied by reference TRBV30 and TRBJ2-7, is SQTIHQWPATLVQPVGSPLSLECTVEGTSNPNLYWYRQAAGRGLQLLFYSVGIGQISSEVPQNLSASRPQDRQFILSSKKLLLSDSGFYLCAWSDTPGQGMREQYFGPGTRLTVT.

This chain links TRBV19 with TRBJ2-1; 11 bases are shared with TRBD2. The J segment lost 6 bases and the V segment lost 5 bases, leaving 21 bases of the junction unmatched. The CDR3 extends over 20 amino acids. Germline V gives CDR1 LNHDA, CDR2 SQIVND (reference sequence). The CDR3 region is CASSPQTGVVAGGPGNEQFF. The CDR3 DNA sequence: TGTGCCAGTAGTCCTCAGACGGGGGTTGTAGCGGGAGGGCCGGGCAATGAGCAGTTCTTC.

The chain recombines TRBV5-4 with TRBJ1-1; D is unclear. CDR3 length equals 15 residues. V was trimmed by 5 bases and J by 0 bases, leaving 14 bases between them. Germline lookup yields CDR1 SGHNT and CDR2 YYREEE (reference sequence). The chain's CDR3 is CASRGGSQVNTEAFF. CDR3 nucleotide sequence: TGTGCCAGCAGGGGTGGTTCGCAGGTGAACACTGAAGCTTTCTTT.

This rearrangement joins TRBV7-3 to TRBJ2-1; D unresolved. CDR3 length: 11 residues. The ends were cut back, 5 bases at V and 5 bases at J, with 4 bases in the middle. The germline CDR1 and CDR2 sequences are SGHTA and FQGTGA. CDR3 bases: TGTGCCAGCAGCCAGGACAATGAGCAGTTCTTC. This gives the protein CASSQDNEQFF.

The rearrangement joins TRBV28 to TRBJ1-2, with TRBD1 as a possible D gene (5 bases). Germline assignment: CDR1 MDHEN and CDR2 SYDVKM. The ends were cut back, 10 bases at V and 6 bases at J, with 15 bases in the middle. The CDR3 runs to 12 residues. The CDR3 DNA is TGTGCCACTCGGGGAGGGGTACATGGCTACACCTTC. This codes for CATRGGVHGYTF.